The clone carrying this TCR beta chain came up a few times. Antigen specificity is unknown. The sample belongs to a study of T cells in Graves' hyperthyroidism and ophthalmopathy. Overall study findings and caveats: Within blood appeared most thyroid clonotypes that had expanded above 0.001.

V trimming: 4 bases; J trimming: 5 bases; junction bases outside the gene matches: 7. The CDR3 is 14 amino acids. From germline, CDR1 is SGHRS and CDR2 YFSETQ. Patients aged 18 to 65 had newly diagnosed hyperthyroidism lasting under 2 months. Thyroid ultrasound and orbital computed tomography, with clinical symptoms and serum thyroxine and TRAb, informed diagnoses. PBMCs were collected from an approximately 9.3 ml volume of fresh peripheral blood. The source material, RNA transcripts, was used to amplify TCR beta CDR3 regions. HTBI primers drove first-round RT-PCR of the TCR CDR3. TCRdb re-called the multiplex PCR reads through MiXCR, storing one row per CDR3 protein. The sample lists around 500,000 distinct CDR3 sequences; approximately 15% were seen once.

V and J are TRBV5-1 and TRBJ2-3; 7 positions match TRBD2. Sequenced material: blood. This sequence was found in a woman in her late teens or twenties with Graves' hyperthyroidism. The CDR3 DNA sequence: TGCGCCAGCAGCAGAACTCAGCGGGGAGATACGCAGTATTTT. The encoded protein is CASSRTQRGDTQYF.